This T cell receptor (beta chain) stems from a study of T cell repertoires in aging, cancer and after chemotherapy. Overall study context: Clear clonal overlap appeared across healthy donor samples taken over several months to years. Roughly 10 million TCR reads made up the full dataset.

Peripheral blood genomic DNA, not sorted cells or RNA, was the template. V lost 3 bases and J 6 bases, leaving 4 bases between the germline ends. CDR3 length: 11 residues. TRB rearrangements spanning V, D and J were amplified using mixed TRB-A/B primers. One entry per CDR3 protein, called by TCRdb with MiXCR from the multiplex PCR reads. The table lists roughly 6,300 distinct CDR3 sequences, around 36% of them singletons. The sequencing input was blood. The source of this sequence is a human donor in good health. The chain is built from TRBV12-3 or TRBV12-4 and TRBJ2-3; no reliable D call. The CDR3 here is CASSLKDTQYF. The CDR3 region has the DNA TGTGCCAGCAGTTTGAAGGATACGCAGTATTTT.